These T cell receptor beta chains were read from a single sample in a study of T cells after yellow fever vaccination. TCRdb itself ran the 5' RACE reads through MiXCR, one entry per CDR3 protein. The sample consists of about 260,000 distinct CDR3 sequences, over 4.5% of them appearing once. The sequenced sample was CD4+ T cells sorted from PBMCs, obtained on the day of the yellow fever booster vaccination. The source is a man aged 18 to 30 who received the YFV17D yellow fever vaccine. The CDR3 runs from the conserved cysteine through the conserved F or W. Fields, in order: J gene, V gene, D gene, clone size, CDR3 DNA, CDR3 protein. A D gene is named only where the DNA matches it firmly. Some rows have no size entry. The others give once, few or many, or a class for an expanded clone.

>TRBJ1-2|TRBV5-1|.|few
TGCGCCAGCAGCTTGGACCGGGACATAGGAGGCTACACCTTC
CASSLDRDIGGYTF
>TRBJ1-1|TRBV6-2/TRBV6-3|.|many
TGTGCCAGCCGAATGATGGCTGAAGCTTTCTTT
CASRMMAEAFF
>TRBJ2-5|TRBV20-1|TRBD1|few
TGCAGTGCTAGAGGACAGGGTGACGAGACCCAGTACTTC
CSARGQGDETQYF
>TRBJ1-2|TRBV15|.|.
TGTGCCACCAGCAGAGGGGATTTGGATGGCTACACCTTC
CATSRGDLDGYTF
>TRBJ2-7|TRBV19|.|few
TGTGCCAGTAGTGGGGACATCCTCTACGAGCAGTACTTC
CASSGDILYEQYF
>TRBJ2-7|TRBV10-3|.|.
TGTGCCACCATGAGGGGGTACGAGCAGTACTTC
CATMRGYEQYF
>TRBJ1-2|TRBV6-5|.|many
TGTGCCAGCACCCAGGGAAAGGGCTACACCTTC
CASTQGKGYTF
>TRBJ1-5|TRBV15|.|.
TGTGCCACCAGCAGAGATGGGGGGACCAATCAGCCCCAGCATTTT
CATSRDGGTNQPQHF
>TRBJ2-3|TRBV29-1|TRBD2|many
TGCAGCGTTGAAAGTGTGGGGGGGGGTTTCACAGATACGCAGTATTTT
CSVESVGGGFTDTQYF
>TRBJ2-3|TRBV12-3/TRBV12-4|TRBD1|.
TGTGCCAGCAGGACAGGGGGCGGAGATACGCAGTATTTT
CASRTGGGDTQYF
>TRBJ1-2|TRBV5-1|.|.
TGCGCCAGCAGCTTCACCATTACGACACATGGCTACACCTTC
CASSFTITTHGYTF
>TRBJ1-2|TRBV9|.|.
TGTGCCAGCAGCGGTCCGGGGGAGTATGGCTACACCTTC
CASSGPGEYGYTF
>TRBJ2-3|TRBV5-1|.|few
TGCGCCAGCAGAGTTCAGGCTAGCACAGATACGCAGTATTTT
CASRVQASTDTQYF
>TRBJ2-3|TRBV4-3|TRBD2|few
TGCGCCAGCAGCCAAGCGGGGACTAGCGGGGGGGTCACAGATACGCAGTATTTT
CASSQAGTSGGVTDTQYF